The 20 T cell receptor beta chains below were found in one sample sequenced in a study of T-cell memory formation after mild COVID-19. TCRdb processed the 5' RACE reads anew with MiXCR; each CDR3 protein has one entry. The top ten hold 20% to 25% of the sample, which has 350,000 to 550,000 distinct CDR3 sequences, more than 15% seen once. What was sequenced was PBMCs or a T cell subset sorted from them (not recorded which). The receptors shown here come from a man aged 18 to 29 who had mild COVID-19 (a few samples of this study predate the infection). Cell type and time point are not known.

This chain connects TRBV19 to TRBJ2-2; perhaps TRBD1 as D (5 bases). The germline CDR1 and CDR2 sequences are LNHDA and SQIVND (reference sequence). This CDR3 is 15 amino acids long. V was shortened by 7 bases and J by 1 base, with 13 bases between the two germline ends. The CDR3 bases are TGTGCCAGTATCTCAGGGTCACTGAACACCGGGGAGCTGTTTTTT. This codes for CASISGSLNTGELFF.

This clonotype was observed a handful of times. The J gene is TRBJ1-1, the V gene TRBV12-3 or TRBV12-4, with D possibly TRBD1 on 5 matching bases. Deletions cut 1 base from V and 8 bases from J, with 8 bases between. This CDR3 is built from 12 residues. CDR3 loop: CASSLVGGEAFF. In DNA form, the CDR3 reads TGTGCCAGCAGTTTAGTTGGGGGGGAAGCTTTCTTT.

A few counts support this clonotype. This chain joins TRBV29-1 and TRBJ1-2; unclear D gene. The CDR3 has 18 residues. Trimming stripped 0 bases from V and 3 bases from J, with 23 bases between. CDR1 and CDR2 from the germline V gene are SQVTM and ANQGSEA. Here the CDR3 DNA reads TGCAGCGTTGAAGATCTACCGGCATACGAAAGTCGAGACTATGGCTACACCTTC. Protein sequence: CSVEDLPAYESRDYGYTF. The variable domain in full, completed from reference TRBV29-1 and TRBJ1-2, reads SAVISQKPSRDICQRGTSLTIQCQVDSQVTMMFWYRQQPGQSLTLIATANQGSEATYESGFVIDKFPISRPNLTFSTLTVSNMSPEDSSIYLCSVEDLPAYESRDYGYTFGSGTRLTVV.

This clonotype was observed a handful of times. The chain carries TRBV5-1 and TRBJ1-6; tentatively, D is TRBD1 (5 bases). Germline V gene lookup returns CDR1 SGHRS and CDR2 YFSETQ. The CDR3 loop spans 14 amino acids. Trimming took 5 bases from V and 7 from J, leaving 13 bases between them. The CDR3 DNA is TGCGCCAGCAGTTCCGGGACTATGAATTCACCCCTCCACTTT. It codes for CASSSGTMNSPLHF.

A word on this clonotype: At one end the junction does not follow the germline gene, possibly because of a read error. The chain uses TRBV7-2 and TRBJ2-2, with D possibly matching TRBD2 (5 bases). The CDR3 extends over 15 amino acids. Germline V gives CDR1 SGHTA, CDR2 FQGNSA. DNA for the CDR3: TGTGCCAGCAGCTTAGCGGGGTTGAACACCGGGGTGCTGTTTTTT. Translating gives CASSLAGLNTGVLFF.

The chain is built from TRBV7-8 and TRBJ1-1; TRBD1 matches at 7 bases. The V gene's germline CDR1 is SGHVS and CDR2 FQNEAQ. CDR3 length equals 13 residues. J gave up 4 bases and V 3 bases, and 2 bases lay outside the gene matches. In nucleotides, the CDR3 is TGTGCCAGCAGCTTCAACAGGGGCACTGAAGCTTTCTTT. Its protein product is CASSFNRGTEAFF. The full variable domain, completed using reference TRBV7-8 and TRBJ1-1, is GAGVSQSPRYKVAKRGQDVALRCDPISGHVSLFWYQQALGQGPEFLTYFQNEAQLDKSGLPSDRFFAERPEGSVSTLKIQRTQQEDSAVYLCASSFNRGTEAFFGQGTRLTVV.

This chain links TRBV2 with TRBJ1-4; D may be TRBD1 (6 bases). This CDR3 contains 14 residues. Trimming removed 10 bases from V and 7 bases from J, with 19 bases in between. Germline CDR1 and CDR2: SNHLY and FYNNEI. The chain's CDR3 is CATTGGRTGEKLFF. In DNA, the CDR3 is TGTGCCACAACCGGGGGGCGCACGGGTGAAAAACTGTTTTTT.

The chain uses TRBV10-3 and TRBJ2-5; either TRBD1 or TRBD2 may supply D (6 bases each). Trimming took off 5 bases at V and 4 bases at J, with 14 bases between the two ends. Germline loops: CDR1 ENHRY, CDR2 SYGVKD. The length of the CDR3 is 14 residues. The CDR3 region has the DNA TGTGCCATCAGTTCGGATGGGGGGCGAGAGACCCAGTACTTC. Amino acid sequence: CAISSDGGRETQYF.

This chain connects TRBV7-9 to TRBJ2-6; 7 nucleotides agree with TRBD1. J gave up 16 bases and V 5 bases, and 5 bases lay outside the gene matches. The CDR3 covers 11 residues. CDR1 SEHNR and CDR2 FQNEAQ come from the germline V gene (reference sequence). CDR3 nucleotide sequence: TGTGCCAGCAGCAAGGGGACAGCTCTGACTTTC. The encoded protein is CASSKGTALTF. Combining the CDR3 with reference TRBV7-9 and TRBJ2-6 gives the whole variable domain DTGVSQNPRHKITKRGQNVTFRCDPISEHNRLYWYRQTLGQGPEFLTYFQNEAQLEKSRLLSDRFSAERPKGSFSTLEIQRTEQGDSAMYLCASSKGTALTFGAGSRLTVL.

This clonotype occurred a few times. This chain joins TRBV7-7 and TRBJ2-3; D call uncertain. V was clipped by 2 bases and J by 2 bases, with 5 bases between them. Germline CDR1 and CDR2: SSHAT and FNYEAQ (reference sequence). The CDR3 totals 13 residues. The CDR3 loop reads CASSLYDTDTQYF. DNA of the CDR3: TGTGCCAGCAGCTTATACGACACAGATACGCAGTATTTT.

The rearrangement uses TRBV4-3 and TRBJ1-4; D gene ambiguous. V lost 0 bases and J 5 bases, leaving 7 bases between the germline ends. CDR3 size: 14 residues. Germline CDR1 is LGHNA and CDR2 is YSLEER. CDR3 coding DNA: TGCGCCAGCAGCCAAGATGGCCGGAATGAAAAACTGTTTTTT. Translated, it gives CASSQDGRNEKLFF.

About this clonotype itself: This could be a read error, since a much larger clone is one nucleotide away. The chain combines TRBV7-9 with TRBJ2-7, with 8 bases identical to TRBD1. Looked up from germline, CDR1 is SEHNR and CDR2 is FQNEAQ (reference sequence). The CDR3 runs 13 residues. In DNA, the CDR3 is TGTGCCAGCAGCTTCGACAGGGGCCACGAGAAGTACGTC. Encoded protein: CASSFDRGHEKYV.

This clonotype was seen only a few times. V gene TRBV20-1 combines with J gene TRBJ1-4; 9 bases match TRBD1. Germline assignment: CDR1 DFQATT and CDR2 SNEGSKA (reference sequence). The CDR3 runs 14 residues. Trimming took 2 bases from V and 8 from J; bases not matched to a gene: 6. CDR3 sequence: CSARPTGGWEKLFF. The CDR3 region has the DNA TGCAGTGCTAGACCCACAGGGGGCTGGGAAAAACTGTTTTTT.

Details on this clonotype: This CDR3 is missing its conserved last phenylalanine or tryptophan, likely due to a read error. The DNA for the CDR3 is TGCGCCAGCAGCTTACCGAACCTTAATTCACCCCTCCACTCT. Protein product: CASSLPNLNSPLHS. V gene TRBV5-1 combines with J gene TRBJ1-6; D remains ambiguous. The CDR3 spans 14 residues. V was trimmed by 2 bases and J by 6 bases, leaving 9 bases between them. The germline V gene has CDR1 SGHRS and CDR2 YFSETQ.

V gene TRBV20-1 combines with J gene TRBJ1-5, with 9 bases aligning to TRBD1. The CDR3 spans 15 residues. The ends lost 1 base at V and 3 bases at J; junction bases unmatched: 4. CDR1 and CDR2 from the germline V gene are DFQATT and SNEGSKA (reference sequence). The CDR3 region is CSARVRTGDNQPQHF. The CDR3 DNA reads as TGCAGTGCTAGAGTCCGGACAGGGGACAATCAGCCCCAGCATTTT.

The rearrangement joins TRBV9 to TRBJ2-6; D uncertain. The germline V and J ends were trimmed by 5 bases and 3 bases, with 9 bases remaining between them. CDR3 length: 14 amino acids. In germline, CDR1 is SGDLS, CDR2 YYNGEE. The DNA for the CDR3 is TGTGCCAGCAGAGAAATTTGTGGGGCCAACGTCCTGACTTTC. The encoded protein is CASREICGANVLTF.

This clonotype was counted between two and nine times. The CDR3 DNA is TGTGCCAGCAGCAAAAGGCCGGGACTAGGGTCCTACGAGCAGTACGTC. Its translation: CASSKRPGLGSYEQYV. The chain links TRBV21-1 to TRBJ2-7; TRBD1, the table's D call, was not compared with the DNA. TRBV21-1 is a pseudogene. The CDR3 loop spans 16 amino acids.

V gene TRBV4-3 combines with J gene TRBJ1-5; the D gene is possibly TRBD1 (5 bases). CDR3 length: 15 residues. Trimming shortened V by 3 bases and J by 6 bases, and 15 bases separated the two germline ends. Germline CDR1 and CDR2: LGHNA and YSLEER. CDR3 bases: TGCGCCAGCAGCCACAGATACCGGGACTTTCAGCCCCAGCATTTT. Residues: CASSHRYRDFQPQHF.

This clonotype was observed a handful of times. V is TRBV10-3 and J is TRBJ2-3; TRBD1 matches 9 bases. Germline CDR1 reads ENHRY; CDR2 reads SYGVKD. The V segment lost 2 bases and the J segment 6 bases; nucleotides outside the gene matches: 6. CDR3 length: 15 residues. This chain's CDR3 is CAISETGDRADTQYF. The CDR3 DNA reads TGTGCCATCAGTGAGACGGGGGACAGGGCCGATACGCAGTATTTT.

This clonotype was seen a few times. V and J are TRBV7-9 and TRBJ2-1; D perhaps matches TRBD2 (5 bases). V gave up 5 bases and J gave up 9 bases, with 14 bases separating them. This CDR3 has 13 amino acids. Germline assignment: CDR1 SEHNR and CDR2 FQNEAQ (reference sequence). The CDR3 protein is CASSRGLSSEQFF. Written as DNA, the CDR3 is TGTGCCAGCAGCCGAGGACTTTCGAGTGAGCAGTTCTTC.